This T cell receptor (beta chain) derives from a study of T cell responses to AZD1222 COVID-19 vaccine. Some clones are missing from TCRdb's copy, which holds only in-frame ones; the method was immunoSEQ multiplex PCR. The table has 150,000 or so clones, just under 90% seen once. V gave up 3 bases and J gave up 4 bases; unmatched junction bases: 2. Looked up from germline, CDR1 is SGDLS and CDR2 is YYNGEE. CDR3 length: 16 amino acids. The material sequenced was peripheral blood, taken 28 days after the second dose of the MenACWY control vaccine. This receptor was taken from an adult who received the MenACWY meningococcal vaccine as a control. The chain recombines TRBV9 with TRBJ2-2, with TRBD2 matching over 14 bases. The CDR3 sequence: CASSGLAGGPTGELFF. The CDR3 region has the DNA TGTGCCAGCAGCGGACTAGCGGGAGGGCCCACCGGGGAGCTGTTTTTT.